The sequence of this T cell receptor beta chain was determined in a study of T-cell reconstitution after alpha-beta-depleted transplantation in children (dated by TCRdb to about 2016). For the wider study: The study quantitatively tracked T-cell immune reconstitution after TCRalphabeta/CD19-depleted allogeneic hematopoietic cell transplantation in children using TCR repertoire profiling.

This clonotype was observed at least ten times. The antigen this receptor binds is unknown. Base qualities are missing; no much larger clone stands one base away. Study-wide conclusions, independent of this receptor: In some patients, the high TCRbeta diversity seen at day 60 was put down to recipient T cells and intrathymic progenitors that had survived conditioning. Hyperexpanded clone frequencies declined over subsequent months; after one year, T-cell counts and TCRbeta diversity were mostly attributed to newly produced T cells. The apparently early alphabetaT-cell count recovery about two months after transplant was reportedly dependent on only several hundred rapidly expanded clones derived from non-depleted graft cells.

Receptor libraries were prepared by PCR. The sequencer was an Illumina HiSeq 2500. TCR library preparation used molecular barcoding, with unique molecular identifiers applied to normalize quantification of the TCRbeta repertoire. TCRdb reanalyzed the raw reads on its own, using fastp at Q25 for trimming and MiXCR for clone calling, and kept in-frame beta chains. Records with the same CDR3 protein are collapsed into one entry carrying the most frequent genes and DNA. The sample table contains about 200,000 distinct CDR3 sequences; only one count was recorded for 5% to 7.5% of them. The top ten constitute 4.5% to 5.5% of the sample. The CDR3 measures 14 amino acids from cysteine to phenylalanine. Just CDR3 DNA is preserved here, 42 bases in frame from base 1. Trimming costs V 5 bases and J 12 bases, and their ends lie 17 bases apart. The treatment or condition label corresponds to: allogeneic hematopoietic cell transplantation with graft depleted of TCRalphabeta T cells and CD19 B cells. The transplant recipients were children given TCRalphabeta/CD19-depleted allogeneic hematopoietic cell grafts.

The sequencing here drew on PBMCs, taken before TCRalphabeta/CD19-depleted stem cell transplant. This TCR came from a girl in the first two years of life with combined immunodeficiency, due to receive a stem cell transplant. The chain links TRBV12-3 or TRBV12-4 with TRBJ1-6; confidence is insufficient to name the D gene. This receptor has the CDR3 CASSPSMNRQPLHF. The DNA reads as follows: TGTGCCAGCAGTCCCTCGATGAACAGACAACCCCTCCACTTT.